The rows below give T cell receptor beta chains drawn from one sample of a study of cytomegalovirus exposure and HLA in healthy donors. The protocol was immunoSEQ multiplex PCR, while the TCRdb copy is restricted to in-frame clones and leaves out a portion. The sample records a few hundred thousand clones, roughly 80% being singletons. The specimen was PBMCs. These receptor sequences come from a girl under 10 years old in good health and CMV-seronegative. CDR3s include the opening cysteine and the closing phenylalanine or tryptophan. Each record gives: D gene, J gene, V gene, clone size, CDR3 protein, CDR3 DNA. The D gene is left open where the match is weak. Not every row has a clone size; where given, it reads once, few, many or a size class.

>NA|TRBJ1-1|TRBV5-1|NA
CASSLESLAKNEAFF
TGCGCCAGCAGCTTGGAGTCCCTAGCAAAGAATGAAGCTTTCTTT
>NA|TRBJ2-5|TRBV5-4|NA
CASNSNPLREETQYF
TGTGCCAGCAACTCAAATCCCCTCAGGGAAGAGACCCAGTACTTC
>NA|TRBJ1-3|TRBV11-2|NA
CASSLVGGNTIYF
TGTGCCAGCAGCTTAGTCGGTGGAAACACCATATATTTT
>NA|TRBJ2-7|TRBV7-8|NA
CASSPLTTGEQYF
TGTGCCAGCAGCCCCCTAACGACGGGGGAGCAGTACTTC
>NA|TRBJ2-3|TRBV5-1|NA
CASSLERTPTDTQYF
TGCGCCAGCAGCTTGGAGCGGACCCCCACAGATACGCAGTATTTT
>NA|TRBJ2-1|TRBV27|NA
CASSLYNEQFF
TGTGCCAGCAGTCTATACAATGAGCAGTTCTTC
>NA|TRBJ2-2|TRBV4-2|NA
CASLKVGGNTGELFF
TGTGCCAGCCTTAAAGTGGGGGGGAACACCGGGGAGCTGTTTTTT
>NA|TRBJ1-5|TRBV13|NA
CASSEGDQPQHF
TGTGCCAGCAGCGAGGGGGATCAGCCCCAGCATTTT
>TRBD1|TRBJ2-6|TRBV15|NA
CATSRSYRGSSGANVLTF
TGTGCCACCAGCAGGTCCTACAGGGGATCCTCTGGGGCCAACGTCCTGACTTTC
>NA|TRBJ2-3|TRBV2|NA
CASSASIDTQYF
TGTGCCAGCAGTGCTAGCATAGATACGCAGTATTTT
>NA|TRBJ2-6|TRBV29-1|NA
CSVATQGTSSGANVLTF
TGCAGCGTTGCCACACAGGGTACCAGCTCTGGGGCCAACGTCCTGACTTTC
>NA|TRBJ2-7|TRBV6-1|few
CASKQGLKASEQYF
TGTGCCAGCAAACAGGGCCTGAAGGCCTCCGAGCAGTACTTC
>NA|TRBJ1-2|TRBV30|NA
CAWSPGRGYRYGYTF
TGTGCCTGGAGCCCCGGCCGGGGATATCGCTATGGCTACACCTTC
>NA|TRBJ1-2|TRBV9|NA
CASRPPNGISGEGYTF
TGTGCCAGCAGACCTCCCAACGGGATCTCCGGTGAGGGCTACACCTTC
>NA|TRBJ2-5|TRBV7-9|once
CASSLTKETQYF
TGTGCCAGCAGCTTGACAAAAGAGACCCAGTACTTC
>NA|TRBJ2-3|TRBV9|NA
CASSVDRGTDTQYF
TGTGCCAGCAGCGTAGACAGGGGCACAGATACGCAGTATTTT
>NA|TRBJ2-1|TRBV5-6|NA
CASSLVNNEQFF
TGTGCCAGCAGCTTGGTAAACAATGAGCAGTTCTTC
>TRBD2|TRBJ2-1|TRBV29-1|few
CSVDSRTSGVSYNEQFF
TGCAGCGTTGATAGCCGTACTAGCGGAGTTTCCTACAATGAGCAGTTCTTC
>TRBD2|TRBJ2-1|TRBV7-9|NA
CSSTSAGGVYNEQFF
TGTTCCAGCACCTCAGCGGGGGGGGTTTACAATGAGCAGTTCTTC
>TRBD1|TRBJ1-2|TRBV13|NA
CASSFEGGLKLGYTF
TGTGCCAGCAGCTTTGAAGGGGGCCTTAAGTTAGGCTACACCTTC
>NA|TRBJ2-7|TRBV2|NA
CASRPPDRLTSEQYF
TGTGCCAGCAGGCCCCCGGACAGACTAACGTCCGAGCAGTACTTC
>TRBD1|TRBJ1-1|TRBV27|NA
CASSDRGRQNTEAFF
TGTGCCAGCAGCGACAGGGGGCGACAGAACACTGAAGCTTTCTTT
>TRBD1|TRBJ2-7|TRBV4-1|NA
CASSLGQGASYEQYF
TGCGCCAGCAGCCTCGGACAGGGGGCCTCCTACGAGCAGTACTTC
>NA|TRBJ1-1|TRBV7-2|NA
CASSPYFPEAFF
TGTGCCAGCAGCCCCTACTTCCCTGAAGCTTTCTTT
>NA|TRBJ1-1|TRBV7-9|NA
CSSSLGKTTFF
TGTTCCAGCAGCCTAGGGAAGACAACTTTCTTT
>TRBD1|TRBJ2-3|TRBV28|NA
CASSLAGQGTDTQYF
TGTGCCAGCAGTTTAGCTGGACAGGGGACAGATACGCAGTATTTT
>TRBD1|TRBJ1-2|TRBV19|once
CASSIVGQAGGYTF
TGTGCCAGTAGTATAGTAGGACAGGCAGGTGGCTACACCTTC